This T cell receptor beta chain stems from a study of identical twins' blood T cells. Study-level information: Around 50 million reads came from about twelve libraries, six alpha, six beta.

With regard to this clonotype: Its antigen is still unknown.

Findings and limits, study-wide: V gene usage reportedly matched far better within twin pairs than unrelated donors.

One entry per CDR3 protein results from TCRdb running MiXCR on the 5' RACE reads. The sample records hundreds of thousands of distinct CDR3 sequences, roughly 30% being singletons. V was pared by 0 bases and J by 7 bases, with 10 bases between. Germline-derived CDR1 and CDR2 are ENHRY and SYGVKD. The length of the CDR3 is 15 residues. The receptor was isolated from a woman aged 18 to 50 in good health. Input material: PBMCs. This chain links TRBV10-3 with TRBJ1-6; maybe TRBD1 (5 bases). CDR3 sequence: CAISESRRQNSPLHF. DNA of the CDR3: TGTGCCATCAGTGAGTCCCGACGACAGAATTCACCCCTCCACTTT.